This T cell receptor beta chain originates from a study of T cell responses to AZD1222 COVID-19 vaccine. Points from the study as a whole: Donors were chiefly white British, with a greater number of females, and clonal diversity was perhaps underestimated. Spike regions recognized by vaccine-associated CD4 TCRs spanned the protein, led by 160-218 and 743-854. The number of AZD1222 recipients seropositive at baseline was only 5 to 7. Repertoire samples came only from after the peak T cell response.

About this clone itself: Its antigen is currently unknown.

TCRdb's copy holds only in-frame clones and misses some; the assay was immunoSEQ multiplex PCR. The sample yields 95,000 to 130,000 clones, roughly 87% seen once. This sequence was found in an adult in good health. The starting material was peripheral blood, obtained on day 0 of AZD1222 vaccination.

The chain's CDR3 is CAWSVGGQSNQPQHF. CDR3 in DNA: TGTGCCTGGAGTGTGGGGGGACAGAGCAATCAGCCCCAGCATTTT. This chain joins TRBV30 and TRBJ1-5, with 7 bases fitting TRBD1. The CDR3 consists of 15 residues. J lost 1 base, V lost 0 bases, and 3 bases had no gene match. The germline CDR1 and CDR2 sequences are GTSNPN and SVGIG (reference sequence).